Sequencing of this T cell receptor beta chain was carried out in a study of identical twins. This clonotype was counted ten times or more. Its antigen is unknown. From the 5' RACE reads, TCRdb called clonotypes with MiXCR, one entry per CDR3 protein. This repertoire shows around 160,000 distinct CDR3 sequences, under 4.5% found once; its top ten account for approximately 7.6%. Study-wide points: Invariant MAIT and iNKT cells are populations that could partly confound zero-insertion analyses. For cord blood, abundant beta clonotypes had fewer insertions, unlike memory repertoires, which showed none.

Every one of the donors was a healthy Caucasian. Sequenced sample: memory T cells sorted from blood. The receptor was derived from a man in his late teens or twenties in good health.

The CDR3 bases are TGCGCCAGCAGCCGATCCAGGGGGAATGAGCAGTTCTTC. Encoded protein: CASSRSRGNEQFF. The chain recombines TRBV4-3 with TRBJ2-1; 7 bases match TRBD1. The germline V gene has CDR1 LGHNA and CDR2 YSLEER. The trim removed 4 bases at V and 7 bases at J, leaving 4 bases unmatched. This CDR3 comprises 13 residues.